This T cell receptor (beta chain) was recorded in a study of blood T cell repertoires in COVID-19 (dated by TCRdb to the early 2020s). With regard to the full study: Samples from collaborators originated in the United States, Italy and Spain and spanned both the acute and convalescent phases of COVID-19. The material from the prospective study consisted of cDNA or gDNA derived from T cells, B-cell-depleted T cells, or PBMCs. Subjects who had been exposed to COVID-19, were actively infected with it, or had recovered from it provided the deeply sampled blood TCRbeta repertoires that made up the dataset. A freely available public database, intended as a resource for researchers studying the immune response to SARS-CoV-2, is where the repertoires were released. The samples were drawn from the first 160 participants of the ongoing ImmuneRACE study and from 1,254 subjects provided by 6 global collaborators. Nearly every sample came with metadata listing a de-identified subject ID, COVID-19 status, age in years and sex. Where available, HLA class I and class II types were taken from metadata supplied by the sample provider and were not determined by assay-based typing. What the authors observed across the whole study: Clinical and demographic metadata were provided uncurated, with the amount varying by source and participant.

Of note for this clone: This clone's antigen is unknown. The sample holds no much larger clone one base away, and base qualities are not on file.

TCRbeta CDR3 regions were amplified from genomic DNA by means of the immunoSEQ Assay, a bias-controlled multiplex PCR. In the paper's pipeline: Within the assay, amplification of reference gene primers was used to estimate how many nucleated cells each sample contained. Sequence reads were collapsed and filtered to measure the absolute abundance of every unique TCRbeta CDR3 rearrangement. For each sample, productive Simpson clonality was calculated by taking the square root of Simpson's diversity index across productive rearrangements. TCRdb re-hosts the immuneACCESS table, in-frame sequences only. Its copies lack some clones; in the studies checked, an unresolved V gene accounts for under half of them, and the cause for the rest is not known. The DNA gave D and trimming, while V, J and clone size come from that table. In this sample the table shows about 290,000 clones, 89% of which occur a single time. The ten most abundant clones make up less than 2% of the sample.

The junction carries 8 bases between V and J, which are trimmed by 2 bases and 3 bases respectively. The germline V gene encodes CDR1 MNHNS and CDR2 SASEGT. From cysteine to phenylalanine, the CDR3 is 14 amino acids long. The DNA shown is the 42-base CDR3, in frame from base 1. Participants in the prospective study were enrolled through a virtual design, were aged 18 to 89 years, and lived in fewer than 30 United States geographic areas. In the prospective study, participants were assigned to cohorts based on the clinical history participants reported in a screening survey and a study questionnaire. Recovered participants in ImmuneRACE Cohort 3 were defined by two consecutive negative NP/OP PCR tests, clearance by a healthcare professional, or resolution of symptoms. Mobile phlebotomists in the prospective study collected whole blood, serum and a nasopharyngeal or oropharyngeal swab from every participant. Additional blood draws and questionnaires over an approximately two-month period could optionally be provided by prospective study participants. Prospective study blood samples were shipped either frozen or at room temperature before DNA extraction.

The chain is assembled from TRBV6-1 and TRBJ1-5; too little of a D gene remains to name it. The clonotype was recovered from a woman aged 40 to 49 who had recovered from COVID-19. Source material: PBMCs or T cells enriched from blood (not recorded which). The nucleotide sequence reads TGTGCCAGCAGTGAACGGTTTCCCAATCAGCCCCAGCATTTT. The translation is CASSERFPNQPQHF.